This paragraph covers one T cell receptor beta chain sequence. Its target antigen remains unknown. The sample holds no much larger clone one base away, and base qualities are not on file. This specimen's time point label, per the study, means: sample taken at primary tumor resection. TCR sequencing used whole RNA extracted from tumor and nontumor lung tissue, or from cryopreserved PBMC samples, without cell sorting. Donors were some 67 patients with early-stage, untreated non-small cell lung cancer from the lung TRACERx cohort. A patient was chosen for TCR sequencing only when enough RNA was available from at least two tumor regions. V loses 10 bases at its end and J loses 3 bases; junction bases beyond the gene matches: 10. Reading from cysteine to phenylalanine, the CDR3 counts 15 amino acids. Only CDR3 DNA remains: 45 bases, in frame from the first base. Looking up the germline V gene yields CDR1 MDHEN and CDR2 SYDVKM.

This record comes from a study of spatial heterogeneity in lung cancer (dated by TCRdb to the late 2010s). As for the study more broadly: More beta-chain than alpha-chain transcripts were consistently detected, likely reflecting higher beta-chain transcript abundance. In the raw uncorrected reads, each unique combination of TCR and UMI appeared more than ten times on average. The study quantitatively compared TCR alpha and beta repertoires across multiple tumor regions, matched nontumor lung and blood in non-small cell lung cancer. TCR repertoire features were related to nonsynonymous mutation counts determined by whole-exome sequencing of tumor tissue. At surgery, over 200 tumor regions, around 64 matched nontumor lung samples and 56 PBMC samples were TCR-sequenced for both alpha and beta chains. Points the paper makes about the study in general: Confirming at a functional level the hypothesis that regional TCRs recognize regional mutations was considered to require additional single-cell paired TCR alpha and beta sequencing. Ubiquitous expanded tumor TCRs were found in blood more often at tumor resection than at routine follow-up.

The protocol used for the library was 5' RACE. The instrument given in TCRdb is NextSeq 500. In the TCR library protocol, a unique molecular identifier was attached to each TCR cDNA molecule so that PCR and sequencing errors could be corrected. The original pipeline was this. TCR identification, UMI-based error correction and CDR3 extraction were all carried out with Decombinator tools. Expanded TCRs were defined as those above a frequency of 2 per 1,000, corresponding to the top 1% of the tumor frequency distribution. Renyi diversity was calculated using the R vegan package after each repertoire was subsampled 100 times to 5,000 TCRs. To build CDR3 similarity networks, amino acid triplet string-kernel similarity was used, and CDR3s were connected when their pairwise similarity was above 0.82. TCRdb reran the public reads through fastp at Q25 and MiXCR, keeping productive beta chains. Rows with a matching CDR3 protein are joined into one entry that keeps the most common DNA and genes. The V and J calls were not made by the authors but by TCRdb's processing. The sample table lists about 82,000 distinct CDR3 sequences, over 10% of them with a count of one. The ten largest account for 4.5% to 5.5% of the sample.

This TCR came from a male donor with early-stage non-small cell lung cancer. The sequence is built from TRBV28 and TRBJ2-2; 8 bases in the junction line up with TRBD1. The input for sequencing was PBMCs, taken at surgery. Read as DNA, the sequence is TGTGCCACCCGATGGACAGGGATTGACACCGGGGAGCTGTTTTTT. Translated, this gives CATRWTGIDTGELFF.